Presented here are 3 T cell receptor beta chains from one specimen sequenced in a study of tumor and adjacent non-tumor tissue in lung cancer. The library came from three nested PCR rounds adapted from ARM-PCR protocols. TCRdb redid the calling of the multiplex PCR reads with MiXCR, one entry per CDR3 protein. Here the sample spans over 35,000 distinct CDR3 sequences, roughly 60% being singletons. RNA was extracted from bulk tissue without any cell sorting. Distant lung tissue was collected more than 3 cm away from the tumor edge. The sequenced material came from distant non-tumor lung tissue. The receptors were gathered from a man over 45 with non-small cell lung cancer.

About this clonotype: The CDR3 does not end in the conserved phenylalanine or tryptophan, so this is likely a read error. This chain joins TRBV7-9 and TRBJ2-7, with 8 bases that match TRBD1. Germline values: CDR1 SEHNR, CDR2 FQNEAQ (reference sequence). The CDR3 totals 12 residues. J gave up 6 bases and V 5 bases, and 3 bases lay outside the gene matches. The CDR3 nucleotides read TGTGCCAGCAGCGCGACAGGGGCCGAGCAGTACTCC. It is translated as CASSATGAEQYS.

The CDR3 bases are TGTGCCAGCAGTACGGGACTCTACTACAATGAGCAGTTCTTC. Translated, it gives CASSTGLYYNEQFF. The gene calls are TRBV6-1 and TRBJ2-1; D possibly corresponds to TRBD2 (6 bases). Germline loops: CDR1 MNHNS, CDR2 SASEGT. Trimming stripped 5 bases from V and 3 bases from J, with 11 bases between. The CDR3 covers 14 residues.

As for this clonotype: This may be a read error: a much more frequent sequence differs by one nucleotide. This chain connects TRBV24-1 to TRBJ2-1; D is perhaps TRBD1 (6 bases). Trimming cost V 8 bases and J 9 bases, with 16 bases left between them. CDR1 and CDR2 from the germline V gene are KGHDR and SFDVKD. The CDR3 is made up of 13 amino acids. The CDR3 region has the DNA TGTGCCACCAAGGGTGGGGGCCGCGTTGAGCAGTTCTTC. This sequence encodes CATKGGGRVEQFF.